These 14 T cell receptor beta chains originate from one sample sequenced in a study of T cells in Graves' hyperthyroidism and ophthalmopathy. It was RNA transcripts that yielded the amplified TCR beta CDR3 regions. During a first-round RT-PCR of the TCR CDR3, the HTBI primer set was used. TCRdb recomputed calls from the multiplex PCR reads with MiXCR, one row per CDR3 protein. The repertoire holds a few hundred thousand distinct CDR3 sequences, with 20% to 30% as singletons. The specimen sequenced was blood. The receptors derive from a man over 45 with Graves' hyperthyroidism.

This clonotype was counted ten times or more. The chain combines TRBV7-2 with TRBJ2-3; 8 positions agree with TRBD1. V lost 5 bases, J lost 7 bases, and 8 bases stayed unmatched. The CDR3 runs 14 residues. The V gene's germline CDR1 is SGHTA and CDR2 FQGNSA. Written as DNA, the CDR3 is TGTGCCAGCAGCCCTGGACAGGGTGGATATACGCAGTATTTT. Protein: CASSPGQGGYTQYF.

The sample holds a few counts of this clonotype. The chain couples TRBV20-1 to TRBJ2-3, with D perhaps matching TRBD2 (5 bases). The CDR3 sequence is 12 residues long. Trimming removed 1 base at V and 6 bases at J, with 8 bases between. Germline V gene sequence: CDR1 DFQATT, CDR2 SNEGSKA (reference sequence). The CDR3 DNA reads TGCAGTGCTAGAGGGGGAGTTGATACGCAGTATTTT. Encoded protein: CSARGGVDTQYF.

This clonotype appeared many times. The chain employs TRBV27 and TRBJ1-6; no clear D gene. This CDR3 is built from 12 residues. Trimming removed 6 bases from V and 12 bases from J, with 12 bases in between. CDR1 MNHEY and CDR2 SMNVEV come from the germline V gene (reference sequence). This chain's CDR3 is CASSRAGLPLHF. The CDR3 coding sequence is TGTGCCAGCAGCCGCGCTGGGTTACCCCTCCACTTT.

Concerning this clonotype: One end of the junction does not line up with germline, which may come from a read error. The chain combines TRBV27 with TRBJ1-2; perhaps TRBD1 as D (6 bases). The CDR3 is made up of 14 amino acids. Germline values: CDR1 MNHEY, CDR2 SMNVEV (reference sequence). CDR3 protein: CASSLKGEGYDYTF. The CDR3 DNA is TGTGCCAGCAGTCTTAAGGGGGAGGGATATGACTACACCTTC.

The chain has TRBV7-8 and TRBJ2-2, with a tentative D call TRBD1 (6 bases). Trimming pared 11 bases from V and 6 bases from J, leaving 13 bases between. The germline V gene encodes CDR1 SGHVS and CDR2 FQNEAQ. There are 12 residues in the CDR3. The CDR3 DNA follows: TGTGCCTGTGGGGGCGTGGCCGGGGAGCTGTTTTTT. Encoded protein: CACGGVAGELFF.

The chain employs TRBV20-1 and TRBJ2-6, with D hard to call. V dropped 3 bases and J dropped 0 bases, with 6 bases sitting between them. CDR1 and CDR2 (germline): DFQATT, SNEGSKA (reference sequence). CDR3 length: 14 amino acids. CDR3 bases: TGCAGTGCTAGTCCGCTCTCTGGGGCCAACGTCCTGACTTTC. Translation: CSASPLSGANVLTF.

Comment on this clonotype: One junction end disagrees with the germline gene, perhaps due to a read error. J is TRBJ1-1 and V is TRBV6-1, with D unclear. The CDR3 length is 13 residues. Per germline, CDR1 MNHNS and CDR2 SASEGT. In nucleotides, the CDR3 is TGTGCCAGCACCGAAACAAGGAACACTGAAGCCTTCTTT. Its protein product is CASTETRNTEAFF.

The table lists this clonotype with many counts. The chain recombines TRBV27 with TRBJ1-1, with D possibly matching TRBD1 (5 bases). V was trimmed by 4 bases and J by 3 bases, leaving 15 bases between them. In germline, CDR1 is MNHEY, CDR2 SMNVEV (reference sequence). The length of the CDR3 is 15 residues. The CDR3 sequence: CASSSRAGGYTEAFF. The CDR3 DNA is TGTGCCAGCAGTTCCCGGGCGGGGGGTTACACTGAAGCTTTCTTT.

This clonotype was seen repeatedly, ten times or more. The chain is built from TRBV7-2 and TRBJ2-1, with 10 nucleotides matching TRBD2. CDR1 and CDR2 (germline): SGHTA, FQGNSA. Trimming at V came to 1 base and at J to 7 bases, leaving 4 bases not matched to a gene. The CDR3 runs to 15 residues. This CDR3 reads CASSLDGLAENEQFF. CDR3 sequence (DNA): TGTGCCAGCAGCTTAGATGGACTAGCGGAAAATGAGCAGTTCTTC.

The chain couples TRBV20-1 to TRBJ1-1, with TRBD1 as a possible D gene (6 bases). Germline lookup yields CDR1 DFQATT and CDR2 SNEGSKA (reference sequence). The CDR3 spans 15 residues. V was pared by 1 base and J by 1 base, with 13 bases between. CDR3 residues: CSARGVGHPNTEAFF. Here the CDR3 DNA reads TGCAGTGCTAGAGGTGTGGGACACCCGAACACTGAAGCTTTCTTT.

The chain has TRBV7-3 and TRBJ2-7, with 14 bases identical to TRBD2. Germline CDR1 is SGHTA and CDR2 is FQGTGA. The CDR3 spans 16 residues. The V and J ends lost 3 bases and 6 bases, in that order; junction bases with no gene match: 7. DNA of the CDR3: TGTGCCAGCAGCTTGCCCGGGACTAGCGGGAGCGGCGAGCAGTACTTC. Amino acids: CASSLPGTSGSGEQYF.

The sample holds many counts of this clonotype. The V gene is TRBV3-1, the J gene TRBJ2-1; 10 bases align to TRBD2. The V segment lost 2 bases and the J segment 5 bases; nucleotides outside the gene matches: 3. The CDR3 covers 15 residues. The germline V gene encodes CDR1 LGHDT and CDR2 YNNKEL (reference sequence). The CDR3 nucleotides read TGTGCCAGCAGCCAATGGACTAGCGGAAACAATGAGCAGTTCTTC. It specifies CASSQWTSGNNEQFF.

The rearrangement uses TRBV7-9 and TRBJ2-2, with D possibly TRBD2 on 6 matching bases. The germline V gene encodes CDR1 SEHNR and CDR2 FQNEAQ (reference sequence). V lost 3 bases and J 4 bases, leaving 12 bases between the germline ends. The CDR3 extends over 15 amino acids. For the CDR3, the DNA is TGTGCCAGCAGCTTGTTGGCGGGAAGCACCGGGGAGCTGTTTTTT. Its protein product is CASSLLAGSTGELFF. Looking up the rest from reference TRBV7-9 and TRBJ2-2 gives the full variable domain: DTGVSQNPRHKITKRGQNVTFRCDPISEHNRLYWYRQTLGQGPEFLTYFQNEAQLEKSRLLSDRFSAERPKGSFSTLEIQRTEQGDSAMYLCASSLLAGSTGELFFGEGSRLTVL.

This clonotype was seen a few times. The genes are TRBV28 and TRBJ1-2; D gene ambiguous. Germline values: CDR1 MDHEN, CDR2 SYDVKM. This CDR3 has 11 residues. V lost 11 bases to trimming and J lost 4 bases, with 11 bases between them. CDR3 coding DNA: TGTGCCTGCCGGGCCTTCTATGGCTACACCTTC. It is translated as CACRAFYGYTF.